This T cell receptor (beta chain) derives from a study of blood T cell repertoires in COVID-19 (dated by TCRdb to about 2020). In terms of the full investigation: The collaborator samples originated in the United States, Italy and Spain and spanned the acute and convalescent phases of COVID-19. The prospective study material was composed of cDNA or gDNA derived from T cells, B-cell-depleted T cells, or PBMCs. Subjects who had been exposed to COVID-19, were actively infected with it, or had recovered from it provided the deeply sampled blood TCRbeta repertoires that made up the dataset. The repertoires were released in a freely available public database meant as a resource for research on the immune response to SARS-CoV-2. Samples came from the ongoing ImmuneRACE study (first 160 participants) plus 1,254 subjects from 6 global collaborators. The sample metadata nearly always contained a de-identified subject ID, COVID-19 status, age in years and sex. Where available, HLA class I and class II types were taken from metadata supplied by the sample provider and were not determined by assay-based typing.

Participants in the prospective study were aged roughly 18 to 89 years, lived in about two dozen United States geographic areas, and enrolled through a virtual design. Cohort assignment in the prospective study relied on participant-reported clinical history from a screening survey and a study questionnaire. For ImmuneRACE Cohort 3, a participant was defined as recovered based on two consecutive negative NP/OP PCR tests, clearance by a healthcare professional, or resolution of symptoms. In the prospective study, whole blood, serum and a nasopharyngeal or oropharyngeal swab were collected from each participant by mobile phlebotomists. Over a roughly 2-month period, participants in the prospective study had the option of providing additional blood draws and questionnaires. Prospective study blood samples were shipped either frozen or at room temperature before DNA extraction. The immunoSEQ Assay, a bias-controlled multiplex PCR, was used to amplify TCRbeta CDR3 regions from genomic DNA. As for how the authors treated the data: The number of nucleated cells in each sample was estimated by amplification of reference gene primers within the assay. To quantify the absolute abundance of each unique TCRbeta CDR3 rearrangement, sequence reads were collapsed and filtered. Productive Simpson clonality was computed per sample as the square root of Simpson's diversity index over productive rearrangements. What TCRdb holds here is the immuneACCESS table cut down to in-frame rearrangements. Part of the clones is not present; checked against another copy, under half of the missing clones reflect an unresolved V gene, and the others are unexplained. V and J calls and clone size are copied from that table; D and trimming were computed from the DNA. This sample comprises about 210,000 clones, 81% of them detected only once. The ten largest clones take up around a tenth of the sample.

This clone turned up a few times. No cognate antigen has been identified for it. No base qualities exist here, and no much larger clone lies one base off it. On the study overall, not on this receptor specifically: How much clinical and demographic metadata was included differed by source and by participant, and the metadata was provided uncurated.

V is trimmed back by 2 bases and J by 7 bases, and the junction contains 11 bases that no gene match accounts for. For CDR1 and CDR2, the germline V gene lists SGHDN and FVKESK. From cysteine to phenylalanine, the CDR3 is 18 amino acids long. Here the CDR3 DNA is all that survives: 54 bases in frame from base 1. Material for sequencing was PBMCs or T cells enriched from blood (not recorded which). This clonotype was sampled from a man aged 35 to 55 who had recovered from COVID-19. Rearrangement joined TRBV14 to TRBJ2-1, with 13 middle bases fitting TRBD2. The DNA is as follows: TGTGCCAGCAGCCAATACCGATCTGGGACTAGCGGGAATAATGAGCAGTTCTTC. This encodes CASSQYRSGTSGNNEQFF.